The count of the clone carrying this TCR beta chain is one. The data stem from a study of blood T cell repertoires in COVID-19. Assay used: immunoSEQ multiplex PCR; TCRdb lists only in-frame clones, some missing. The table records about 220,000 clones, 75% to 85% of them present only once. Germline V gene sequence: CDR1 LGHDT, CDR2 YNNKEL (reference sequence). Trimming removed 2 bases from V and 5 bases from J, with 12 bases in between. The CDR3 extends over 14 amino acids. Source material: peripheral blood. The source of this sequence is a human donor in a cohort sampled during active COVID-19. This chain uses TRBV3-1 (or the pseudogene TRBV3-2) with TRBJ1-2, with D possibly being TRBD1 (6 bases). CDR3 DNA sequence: TGTGCCAGCAGCCAACTTCGGACAGTTTATGGCTACACCTTC. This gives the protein CASSQLRTVYGYTF.